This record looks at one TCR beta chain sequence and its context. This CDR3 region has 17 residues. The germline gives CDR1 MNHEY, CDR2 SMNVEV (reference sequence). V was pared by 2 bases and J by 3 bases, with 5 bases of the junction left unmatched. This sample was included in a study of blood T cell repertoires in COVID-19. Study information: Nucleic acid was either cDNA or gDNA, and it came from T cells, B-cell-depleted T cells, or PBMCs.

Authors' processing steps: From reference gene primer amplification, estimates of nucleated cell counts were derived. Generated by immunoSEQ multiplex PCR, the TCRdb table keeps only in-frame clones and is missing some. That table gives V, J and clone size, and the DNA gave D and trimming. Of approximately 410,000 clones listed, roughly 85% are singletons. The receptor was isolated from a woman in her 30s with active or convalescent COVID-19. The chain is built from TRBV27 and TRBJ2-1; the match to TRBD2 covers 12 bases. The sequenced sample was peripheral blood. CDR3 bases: TGTGCCAGCAGTTTAACCGGACTAGCGGGATACTACAATGAGCAGTTCTTC. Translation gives CASSLTGLAGYYNEQFF.